Below are 10 T cell receptor beta chains sequenced from a single sample in a study of shared clonotypes between healthy human individuals. Profiling relied on immunoSEQ multiplex PCR, and the TCRdb table lists in-frame clones only, not all of them. Found here are 2,100,000 or so clones, roughly 95% of them singletons; the top ten hold around 0.13%. The sequenced sample was naive CD4+ T cells sorted from blood. Subset described: CD45RA+ positively selected. These receptors came from a man aged 18 to 29 in good health.

The rearrangement joins TRBV5-1 to TRBJ2-7; D might be TRBD2 (8 bases). V was cut by 1 base and J by 2 bases, with 34 bases left in between. CDR3 length equals 22 residues. From germline, CDR1 is SGHRS and CDR2 YFSETQ. CDR3 residues: CASSLLLGTGALGQRGPYEQYF. CDR3 in DNA: TGCGCCAGCAGCTTGTTATTGGGTACAGGGGCTTTGGGGCAGCGGGGGCCCTACGAGCAGTACTTC.

This clone was observed a few times. The same CDR3 is also encoded by other DNA sequences in this sample. CDR3 DNA sequence: TGTGCCAGCAGTGACCGAGGTAGCTCCTACGAGCAGTACTTC. It yields the protein CASSDRGSSYEQYF. The chain joins TRBV2 to TRBJ2-7; no definite D call. CDR3 length equals 14 residues. From germline, CDR1 is SNHLY and CDR2 FYNNEI. V lost 3 bases, J lost 0 bases, and 9 bases lay in between. Based on the CDR3 plus reference TRBV2 and TRBJ2-7, the full variable domain is EPEVTQTPSHQVTQMGQEVILRCVPISNHLYFYWYRQILGQKVEFLVSFYNNEISEKSEIFDDQFSVERPDGSNFTLKIRSTKLEDSAMYFCASSDRGSSYEQYFGPGTRLTVT.

The chain couples TRBV7-2 to TRBJ2-3, with TRBD2 as a possible D gene (6 bases). The V gene lost 5 bases and the J gene lost 6 bases, with 12 bases spanning the gap. There are 13 residues in the CDR3. Germline CDR1 and CDR2: SGHTA and FQGNSA. This CDR3 reads CASSPTRMDTQYF. As DNA, the CDR3 is TGTGCCAGCAGCCCGACTAGAATGGATACGCAGTATTTT. Filled out from reference TRBV7-2 and TRBJ2-3, the complete variable domain reads GAGVSQSPSNKVTEKGKDVELRCDPISGHTALYWYRQSLGQGLEFLIYFQGNSAPDKSGLPSDRFSAERTGGSVSTLTIQRTQQEDSAVYLCASSPTRMDTQYFGPGTRLTVL.

V and J are TRBV4-1 and TRBJ2-3; D is perhaps TRBD1 or TRBD2 (5 bases each). Germline CDR1 MGHRA, CDR2 YSYEKL. The CDR3 is made up of 15 amino acids. Trimming removed 4 bases at V and 6 bases at J, with 17 bases between. CDR3 in amino acids: CASSPGTGGVDTQYF. In DNA form, the CDR3 reads TGCGCCAGCAGCCCTGGGACCGGCGGAGTGGATACGCAGTATTTT.

The rearrangement links TRBV30 to TRBJ1-4; D call uncertain. The V and J ends lost 0 bases and 0 bases respectively, with 5 bases between them. The germline gives CDR1 GTSNPN, CDR2 SVGIG (reference sequence). This CDR3 has 14 residues. CDR3 in DNA: TGTGCCTGGAGTGTACTCCCAACTAATGAAAAACTGTTTTTT. Amino acid sequence: CAWSVLPTNEKLFF.

The rearrangement uses TRBV5-4 and TRBJ1-2; unclear D gene. V lost 1 base and J 0 bases, leaving 13 bases between the germline ends. Germline V gene lookup returns CDR1 SGHNT and CDR2 YYREEE (reference sequence). This CDR3 comprises 16 residues. Here the CDR3 reads CASSLSPGTANYGYTF. The CDR3 nucleotides read TGTGCCAGCAGCTTGTCCCCCGGTACGGCTAACTATGGCTACACCTTC.

J is TRBJ2-2 and V is TRBV14; no firm D call. The V gene's germline CDR1 is SGHDN and CDR2 FVKESK. The CDR3 covers 13 residues. V was trimmed by 1 base and J by 5 bases, leaving 5 bases between them. CDR3 sequence reads: CASSQGGTGELFF. The CDR3 nucleotides are TGTGCCAGCAGCCAAGGGGGTACCGGGGAGCTGTTTTTT. Full variable domain (missing parts from reference TRBV14 and TRBJ2-2): EAGVTQFPSHSVIEKGQTVTLRCDPISGHDNLYWYRRVMGKEIKFLLHFVKESKQDESGMPNNRFLAERTGGTYSTLKVQPAELEDSGVYFCASSQGGTGELFFGEGSRLTVL.

V and J are TRBV4-1 and TRBJ2-7, with TRBD1 matching over 9 bases. The CDR3 covers 14 residues. J was trimmed by 6 bases and V by 7 bases; bases with no gene match: 10. In germline, CDR1 is MGHRA, CDR2 YSYEKL. CDR3 DNA sequence: TGCGCCAGCAAGCCCCCCAGGACAGGGGCCGAGCAGTACTTC. Amino acids: CASKPPRTGAEQYF.

The rearrangement links TRBV7-9 to TRBJ1-1; possible D gene TRBD1, 5 bases. The CDR3 is made up of 12 amino acids. V was trimmed by 5 bases and J by 9 bases, leaving 13 bases between them. Germline V gene sequence: CDR1 SEHNR, CDR2 FQNEAQ (reference sequence). DNA of the CDR3: TGTGCCAGCAGCAGGGACCGGGCGCAAGCTTTCTTT. Translation gives CASSRDRAQAFF.

This rearrangement joins TRBV4-1 to TRBJ2-4, with D unclear. The CDR3 totals 16 residues. V was clipped by 4 bases and J by 0 bases, with 13 bases between them. Per germline, CDR1 MGHRA and CDR2 YSYEKL. This CDR3 reads CASSPTEALAKNIQYF. CDR3 nucleotide sequence: TGCGCCAGCAGCCCGACCGAGGCACTAGCCAAAAACATTCAGTACTTC.